Listed here are 32 T cell receptor beta chains from one sample, sequenced in a study of T cells in Graves' hyperthyroidism and ophthalmopathy. The TCR beta CDR3 regions underwent amplification using RNA transcripts as the source. First-round RT-PCR targeting the TCR CDR3 was performed with the HTBI primer set. Using its own MiXCR run on the multiplex PCR reads, TCRdb lists one record per CDR3 protein. The table records around 580,000 distinct CDR3 sequences, about 45% of them present only once. Input material: peripheral blood or thyroid tissue (not recorded which). The origin of the receptors is a woman in her late teens or twenties with Graves' hyperthyroidism.

The V call is TRBV7-6, the J call TRBJ2-7, with 7 positions matching TRBD2. J lost 3 bases, V lost 6 bases, and 8 bases had no gene match. The CDR3 is 14 amino acids. CDR1 and CDR2 (germline): SGHVS, FNYEAQ. The DNA for the CDR3 is TGTGCCAGCAGTTACTCGGCGGGAGTCTACGAGCAGTACTTC. It codes for CASSYSAGVYEQYF.

This clonotype was seen ten or more times. The chain employs TRBV11-3 and TRBJ1-1; 8 bases are a match to TRBD1. The germline CDR1 and CDR2 sequences are SGHNT and YENEEA. The V and J ends lost 0 bases and 4 bases, in that order; junction bases with no gene match: 10. The CDR3 contains 17 residues. The chain's CDR3 is CASSLDVLGQESTEAFF. CDR3 DNA sequence: TGTGCCAGCAGCTTAGATGTACTGGGACAGGAGAGCACTGAAGCTTTCTTT.

This clonotype was observed many times. V gene TRBV10-3 combines with J gene TRBJ1-5; D gene unclear. This CDR3 region has 13 residues. Germline CDR1 is ENHRY and CDR2 is SYGVKD. V lost 3 bases, J lost 4 bases, and 7 bases lay in between. CDR3 residues: CAISEGTNQPQHF. CDR3 nucleotides: TGTGCCATCAGTGAAGGAACAAATCAGCCCCAGCATTTT.

This chain joins TRBV7-8 and TRBJ1-4; a weak D match, TRBD1 (5 bases). Trimming took 1 base from V and 9 from J, leaving 18 bases between them. Germline CDR1 SGHVS, CDR2 FQNEAQ. This CDR3 has 16 amino acids. CDR3: CASSLEAGTEGKKLFF. CDR3 sequence (DNA): TGTGCCAGCAGCTTAGAGGCAGGGACGGAGGGGAAAAAACTGTTTTTT.

This clonotype was counted ten times or more. J is TRBJ1-5 and V is TRBV9; D is ambiguous. The germline V gene encodes CDR1 SGDLS and CDR2 YYNGEE. V was pared by 0 bases and J by 8 bases, with 6 bases between. The CDR3 contains 12 residues. CDR3 protein: CASSVGDEPQHF. The DNA for the CDR3 is TGTGCCAGCAGCGTAGGGGATGAGCCCCAGCATTTT. Filled out from reference TRBV9 and TRBJ1-5, the complete variable domain reads DSGVTQTPKHLITATGQRVTLRCSPRSGDLSVYWYQQSLDQGLQFLIQYYNGEERAKGNILERFSAQQFPDLHSELNLSSLELGDSALYFCASSVGDEPQHFGDGTRLSIL.

This rearrangement joins TRBV7-9 to TRBJ1-1; a possible D gene is TRBD1 (6 bases). V lost 7 bases to trimming and J lost 8 bases, with 17 bases between them. The CDR3 has 13 amino acids. Germline CDR1 is SEHNR and CDR2 is FQNEAQ (reference sequence). In DNA form, the CDR3 reads TGTGCCAGCAACCCAGGTGCGGGACACGAAGCTTTCTTT. Translation: CASNPGAGHEAFF. Full variable domain (rest looked up from reference TRBV7-9 and TRBJ1-1): DTGVSQNPRHKITKRGQNVTFRCDPISEHNRLYWYRQTLGQGPEFLTYFQNEAQLEKSRLLSDRFSAERPKGSFSTLEIQRTEQGDSAMYLCASNPGAGHEAFFGQGTRLTVV.

This clonotype was found a few times. CDR3 bases: TGTGCCACCAGGATAGGGGCCGGGGCCAACGTCCTGACTTTC. It codes for CATRIGAGANVLTF. The chain employs TRBV24-1 and TRBJ2-6, with a tentative D call TRBD1 (5 bases). The V end was cut by 7 bases, the J end by 4 bases, with 10 bases between. The CDR3 extends over 14 amino acids. From germline, CDR1 is KGHDR and CDR2 SFDVKD.

The chain joins TRBV30 to TRBJ1-5; possible D gene TRBD1, 5 bases. The CDR3 covers 13 residues. Germline V gene sequence: CDR1 GTSNPN, CDR2 SVGIG (reference sequence). V dropped 3 bases and J dropped 2 bases, with 8 bases sitting between them. In DNA, the CDR3 is TGTGCCTGGAGCTTAGGGGGCAATCAGCCCCAGCATTTT. Protein product: CAWSLGGNQPQHF.

The V and J genes are TRBV3-1 and TRBJ1-2; D is unclear. This CDR3 comprises 15 residues. CDR1 and CDR2 from the germline V gene are LGHDT and YNNKEL (reference sequence). Trimming removed 1 base from V and 6 bases from J, with 15 bases in between. The CDR3 is CASSQVFTSSHGYTF. CDR3 nucleotide sequence: TGTGCCAGCAGCCAAGTGTTTACGAGCTCCCATGGCTACACCTTC. The whole variable domain, filled in from reference TRBV3-1 and TRBJ1-2, reads DTAVSQTPKYLVTQMGNDKSIKCEQNLGHDTMYWYKQDSKKFLKIMFSYNNKELIINETVPNRFSPKSPDKAHLNLHINSLELGDSAVYFCASSQVFTSSHGYTFGSGTRLTVV.

This clonotype was seen a few times. The chain carries TRBV12-3 or TRBV12-4 and TRBJ2-2, with TRBD2 matching over 7 bases. Trimming took 5 bases from V and 6 from J; bases not matched to a gene: 6. The CDR3 runs to 14 residues. The CDR3 sequence is CASSMGLPPGELFF. In nucleotides, the CDR3 is TGTGCCAGCAGTATGGGACTACCCCCCGGGGAGCTGTTTTTT.

This clonotype has a count of ten or more. The V gene is TRBV12-3 or TRBV12-4, the J gene TRBJ1-2; D gene uncertain. Trimming took 5 bases from V and 8 from J, leaving 12 bases between them. The CDR3 has 12 amino acids. Here the CDR3 DNA reads TGTGCCAGCAGTATGCTGGTGAACGGCTACACCTTC. It codes for CASSMLVNGYTF.

The chain is built from TRBV7-9 and TRBJ1-2; perhaps TRBD1 as D (6 bases). Germline V gene sequence: CDR1 SEHNR, CDR2 FQNEAQ (reference sequence). The CDR3 loop spans 16 amino acids. V lost 5 bases and J 4 bases, leaving 20 bases between the germline ends. The CDR3 loop is CASSPIAGTKFYGYTF. CDR3 in DNA: TGTGCCAGCAGCCCGATCGCCGGGACAAAATTCTATGGCTACACCTTC.

This clonotype occurred many times. This rearrangement joins TRBV10-1 to TRBJ1-3; 8 bases fit TRBD1. CDR3 length: 16 residues. The V and J ends lost 6 bases and 7 bases, in that order; junction bases with no gene match: 14. The V gene's germline CDR1 is WNHNN and CDR2 SYGVQD (reference sequence). In DNA form, the CDR3 reads TGCGCCAGCAGCCGCCAGAACTGGACAGGGCGGAACACCATATATTTT. Its translation: CASSRQNWTGRNTIYF.

This clonotype was found a few times. This chain connects TRBV7-3 to TRBJ2-6; TRBD2 matches 7 bases. This CDR3 is built from 16 residues. Unmatched junction bases numbered 4, after V lost 2 bases and J lost 3 bases. Germline assignment: CDR1 SGHTA and CDR2 FQGTGA. In nucleotides, the CDR3 is TGTGCCAGCAGCTTAGTAGCGGGCGTTGGGGCCAACGTCCTGACTTTC. This translates into CASSLVAGVGANVLTF.

In its sample, this clonotype was seen a few times. Mismatch with germline at one junction end may stem from a read error. The V and J genes are TRBV9 and TRBJ2-5, with 10 bases lining up with TRBD2. The germline CDR1 and CDR2 sequences are SGDLS and YYNGEE. The CDR3 is made up of 17 amino acids. CDR3 region: CASSVGPAGGPQGTQYF. In DNA form, the CDR3 reads TGTGCCAGCAGCGTAGGCCCAGCGGGAGGGCCACAAGGGACCCAGTACTTC.

This CDR3 is CSVMTGGVPNYGYTF. In DNA, the CDR3 is TGCAGCGTGATGACAGGGGGCGTCCCTAACTATGGCTACACCTTC. The chain has TRBV29-1 and TRBJ1-2, with TRBD1 identical over 10 bases. The V segment lost 6 bases and the J segment 0 bases; nucleotides outside the gene matches: 7. Germline CDR1 reads SQVTM; CDR2 reads ANQGSEA. The CDR3 is 15 residues long.

This clonotype occurred many times. The chain uses TRBV20-1 and TRBJ1-4, with D possibly matching TRBD1 (5 bases). Trimming stripped 3 bases from V and 0 bases from J, with 8 bases between. The CDR3 length is 14 residues. Germline CDR1 is DFQATT and CDR2 is SNEGSKA (reference sequence). Here the CDR3 DNA reads TGCAGTGCTAGGGGGGGGACAACTAATGAAAAACTGTTTTTT. Translated: CSARGGTTNEKLFF.

The chain couples TRBV7-2 to TRBJ2-7; no clear D. The CDR3 is 13 amino acids. Per the germline V gene, CDR1 is SGHTA and CDR2 is FQGNSA. Trimming cost V 5 bases and J 0 bases, with 8 bases left between them. DNA of the CDR3: TGTGCCAGCAGCCACAATCCCTCCTACGAGCAGTACTTC. Encoded protein: CASSHNPSYEQYF.

The table lists this clonotype with many counts. The rearrangement joins TRBV20-1 to TRBJ1-5; D remains unclear. This CDR3 region has 14 residues. With 0 bases removed from V and 0 bases from J, the gap between germline ends came to 6 bases. Germline values: CDR1 DFQATT, CDR2 SNEGSKA (reference sequence). This CDR3 reads CSARDTYSNQPQHF. DNA for the CDR3: TGCAGTGCTAGAGATACGTATAGCAATCAGCCCCAGCATTTT.

The table lists this clonotype with many counts. The CDR3 sequence: CSARGIEAFF. For the CDR3, the DNA is TGCAGTGCTAGGGGGATTGAAGCTTTCTTT. This chain uses TRBV20-1 with TRBJ1-1; D gene unclear. CDR1 is DFQATT and CDR2 is SNEGSKA in the germline V gene (reference sequence). V was trimmed by 3 bases and J by 7 bases, leaving 6 bases between them. The CDR3 covers 10 residues.

This sequence joins TRBV5-1 and TRBJ2-6; TRBD1 agrees at 7 bases. CDR1 is SGHRS, CDR2 YFSETQ, per germline. The J segment lost 0 bases and the V segment lost 0 bases, leaving 3 bases of the junction unmatched. CDR3 length: 17 amino acids. The CDR3 DNA sequence: TGCGCCAGCAGCTTGGCAGGGGGAGCCTCTGGGGCCAACGTCCTGACTTTC. Its protein is CASSLAGGASGANVLTF.

The chain joins TRBV27 to TRBJ2-7; 11 positions match TRBD1. V lost 3 bases, J lost 2 bases, and 3 bases stayed unmatched. The length of the CDR3 is 15 residues. CDR1 and CDR2 (germline): MNHEY, SMNVEV (reference sequence). In nucleotides, the CDR3 is TGTGCCAGCAGTTTTGTGGGACAGGGGGCCTACGAGCAGTACTTC. Residues: CASSFVGQGAYEQYF.

In this sample, this clonotype turned up many times. This chain connects TRBV11-3 to TRBJ2-7; 8 positions match TRBD1. CDR1 is SGHNT and CDR2 is YENEEA in the germline V gene. Germline trimming cut 1 base from V and 1 base from J; bases unmatched to any gene: 3. The CDR3 runs 15 residues. The CDR3 sequence: CASSLGNRGSYEQYF. The CDR3 nucleotides are TGTGCCAGCAGCTTAGGGAACAGGGGGTCCTACGAGCAGTACTTC.

This clonotype was counted at least ten times. The chain has TRBV2 and TRBJ2-2, with D possibly matching TRBD2 (6 bases). This CDR3 is 14 amino acids long. Trimming shortened V by 6 bases and J by 3 bases, and 11 bases separated the two germline ends. CDR1 is SNHLY, CDR2 FYNNEI, per germline. DNA for the CDR3: TGTGCCAGCAGGGAGGGACCTCACACCGGGGAGCTGTTTTTT. Translated, it gives CASREGPHTGELFF.

This chain links TRBV7-8 with TRBJ2-5, with 7 nucleotides matching TRBD2. The J call may not be correct, given that the DNA end is closer to TRBJ2-1. There are 15 residues in the CDR3. Germline CDR1 SGHVS, CDR2 FQNEAQ. CDR3: CASSPRKGGSETQFF. As DNA, the CDR3 is TGTGCCAGCAGCCCACGCAAGGGAGGGTCCGAGACCCAGTTCTTC.

The chain couples TRBV24-1 to TRBJ2-2; no firm D call. Trimming shortened V by 7 bases and J by 6 bases, and 5 bases separated the two germline ends. The CDR3 sequence is 11 residues long. Germline CDR1 and CDR2: KGHDR and SFDVKD. CDR3 protein: CATSEPGELFF. Written as DNA, the CDR3 is TGTGCCACCAGCGAGCCCGGGGAGCTGTTTTTT.

To note about this clonotype: Sequence at one end of the junction differs from germline and may be a read error. V is TRBV7-2 and J is TRBJ2-7; possibly TRBD1 for D (6 bases). CDR3 length: 14 residues. CDR1 is SGHTA and CDR2 is FQGNSA in the germline V gene. The CDR3 DNA reads TGTGCCAGCAGCCTTCATGACAGGCACAATGAGCAGTGCTTC. Translated: CASSLHDRHNEQCF. Drawing the rest from reference TRBV7-2 and TRBJ2-7, the complete variable domain is GAGVSQSPSNKVTEKGKDVELRCDPISGHTALYWYRQSLGQGLEFLIYFQGNSAPDKSGLPSDRFSAERTGGSVSTLTIQRTQQEDSAVYLCASSLHDRHNEQCFGPGTRLTVT.

This clonotype was found many times. This chain links TRBV12-3 or TRBV12-4 with TRBJ2-7; D ambiguous. The CDR3 has 15 amino acids. V dropped 5 bases and J dropped 3 bases, with 17 bases sitting between them. CDR3 in amino acids: CASSSARTPLYEQYF. The CDR3 DNA is TGTGCCAGCAGTAGCGCAAGGACCCCTCTCTACGAGCAGTACTTC.

CDR3 in amino acids: CASSPLSGRAANEQFF. Written as DNA, the CDR3 is TGTGCCAGCAGCCCGCTTAGCGGGAGGGCCGCCAATGAGCAGTTCTTC. The rearrangement uses TRBV7-9 and TRBJ2-1; 11 bases map to TRBD2. The germline V gene encodes CDR1 SEHNR and CDR2 FQNEAQ (reference sequence). V shed 5 bases, J shed 6 bases, and the junction held 9 bases outside the gene matches. This CDR3 region has 16 residues.

The sample holds many counts of this clonotype. The V call is TRBV24-1, the J call TRBJ1-1; maybe TRBD1 (5 bases). The germline V gene encodes CDR1 KGHDR and CDR2 SFDVKD. CDR3 length equals 16 residues. V gave up 1 base and J gave up 0 bases, with 11 bases separating them. The CDR3 is CATSDFGGRMNTEAFF. DNA for the CDR3: TGTGCCACCAGTGATTTTGGGGGACGAATGAACACTGAAGCTTTCTTT.

The rearrangement links TRBV24-1 to TRBJ2-3; D is possibly TRBD1 or TRBD2 (6 bases each). Germline CDR1 KGHDR, CDR2 SFDVKD. Trimming shortened V by 6 bases and J by 0 bases, and 9 bases separated the two germline ends. The CDR3 is made up of 14 amino acids. For the CDR3, the DNA is TGTGCCACCAGTCGGGGGCTTAGCACAGATACGCAGTATTTT. Its translation is CATSRGLSTDTQYF.

Remarks on this clonotype: A much larger clone differs from this one at a single base, so this may be a read error. The chain joins TRBV2 to TRBJ2-6, with 9 bases aligning to TRBD1. Germline lookup yields CDR1 SNHLY and CDR2 FYNNEI. The CDR3 is 16 residues long. CDR3 in amino acids: CVSTGGRLSGANVLTF. In DNA, the CDR3 is TGTGTCAGCACAGGGGGCCGCCTCTCTGGGGCCAACGTCCTGACTTTC. The full variable domain, completed using reference TRBV2 and TRBJ2-6, is EPEVTQTPSHQVTQMGQEVILRCVPISNHLYFYWYRQILGQKVEFLVSFYNNEISEKSEIFDDQFSVERPDGSNFTLKIRSTKLEDSAMYFCVSTGGRLSGANVLTFGAGSRLTVL.